Sequencing of this T cell receptor (beta chain) was carried out in a study of blood T cell repertoires in COVID-19. Study background: Italy, Spain and the United States were the sources of the convalescent and acute COVID-19 samples.

TCRdb's table, derived via immunoSEQ multiplex PCR, lists solely in-frame clones and lacks some. This sample carries fewer than 150,000 clones, 85% of them seen once, and the ten largest clones take 13%. Germline CDR1 and CDR2: SEHNR and FQNEAQ (reference sequence). This CDR3 contains 14 residues. Trimming removed 5 bases at V and 7 bases at J, with 14 bases between. The J gene is TRBJ1-4, the V gene TRBV7-9; perhaps TRBD1 as D (6 bases). Material for sequencing was peripheral blood. This TCR was sampled from a human donor in a cohort sampled during active COVID-19. DNA of the CDR3: TGTGCCAGCAGCCCCGCAGGGGATAGTGAAAAACTGTTTTTT. Its translation: CASSPAGDSEKLFF.